Shown below are 14 T cell receptor beta chains from a single sample sequenced in a study of T cells in Graves' hyperthyroidism and ophthalmopathy. Amplification of TCR beta CDR3 regions was performed using RNA transcripts as template. The HTBI primer set served for first-round RT-PCR of the TCR CDR3. TCRdb re-analysed the multiplex PCR reads in MiXCR, keeping a single row per CDR3 protein. The data show some 350,000 distinct CDR3 sequences, with less than 20% seen just once and about 30% held by the top ten. Sample: blood. The origin of the receptors is a woman aged 18-29 years with Graves' hyperthyroidism that later progressed to Graves' ophthalmopathy.

The chain uses TRBV11-2 and TRBJ1-1; no firm D call. The V gene lost 5 bases and the J gene lost 3 bases, with 10 bases spanning the gap. CDR1 and CDR2 (germline): SGHAT, FQNNGV. This CDR3 region has 13 residues. DNA for the CDR3: TGTGCCAGCAGCCGCGGGAGGCACACTGAAGCTTTCTTT. Translation: CASSRGRHTEAFF.

Ten or more counts support this clonotype. This chain uses TRBV6-1 with TRBJ2-3, with TRBD2 identical over 14 bases. Unmatched junction bases numbered 9, after V lost 6 bases and J lost 10 bases. In germline, CDR1 is MNHNS, CDR2 SASEGT. This CDR3 comprises 15 residues. The CDR3, as DNA: TGTGCCAGCAGCTCGGGACTAGCGGGAGTCTATCCGCAGTATTTT. Translated, it gives CASSSGLAGVYPQYF.

This clonotype was observed at least ten times. The chain has TRBV12-3 or TRBV12-4 and TRBJ1-1; D is unclear. This CDR3 is 14 amino acids long. Between the trimmed V and J ends, which lost 2 bases and 1 base, there was a span of 8 bases. The CDR3, as DNA: TGTGCCAGCAGTTTAAGAGAGGGGAACACTGAAGCTTTCTTT. Translated: CASSLREGNTEAFF.

This clonotype was detected only a few times. This chain connects TRBV2 to TRBJ2-1, with D maybe TRBD2 (6 bases). The V end was cut by 3 bases, the J end by 0 bases, with 9 bases between. The CDR3 has 15 amino acids. Looked up from germline, CDR1 is SNHLY and CDR2 is FYNNEI. In DNA, the CDR3 is TGTGCCAGCAGTGAGGAGGGAGGCTCCTACAATGAGCAGTTCTTC. Protein product: CASSEEGGSYNEQFF.

This clonotype was seen repeatedly, ten times or more. The chain is built from TRBV27 and TRBJ1-1, with D possibly matching TRBD1 (6 bases). Germline V gene sequence: CDR1 MNHEY, CDR2 SMNVEV (reference sequence). The CDR3 contains 14 residues. V dropped 3 bases and J dropped 5 bases, with 13 bases sitting between them. Here the CDR3 DNA reads TGTGCCAGCAGTTTGTTGGGGCAGGGGACTGAAGCTTTCTTT. This translates into CASSLLGQGTEAFF.

This clonotype was seen more than once but under ten times. The DNA of the CDR3 is TGTGCCACCAGTGTAGGACCAGAGACCCAGTACTTC. It specifies CATSVGPETQYF. The gene calls are TRBV24-1 and TRBJ2-5; D gene ambiguous. The CDR3 consists of 12 residues. V lost 5 bases, J lost 4 bases, and 7 bases lay in between. The germline V gene has CDR1 KGHDR and CDR2 SFDVKD.

This clonotype occurred a few times. The chain joins TRBV30 to TRBJ1-2; D call uncertain. V shed 3 bases and J shed 3 bases, with 11 bases lying between them. Germline V CDR1 and CDR2: GTSNPN, SVGIG (reference sequence). The CDR3 extends over 13 amino acids. CDR3 amino acids: CAWRITQDYGYTF. The CDR3 DNA is TGTGCCTGGAGAATAACACAAGACTATGGCTACACCTTC.

This clonotype was found many times. The rearrangement joins TRBV4-1 to TRBJ2-7; D unresolved. V was clipped by 1 base and J by 1 base, with 5 bases between them. The CDR3 sequence is 13 residues long. Germline-derived CDR1 and CDR2 are MGHRA and YSYEKL. CDR3 DNA sequence: TGCGCCAGCAGCCAAGCGCGGTCCTACGAGCAGTACTTC. It specifies CASSQARSYEQYF.

This clonotype was counted many times. The chain employs TRBV28 and TRBJ1-2, with D maybe TRBD1 (5 bases). Trimming cost V 4 bases and J 6 bases, with 6 bases left between them. There are 11 residues in the CDR3. Germline values: CDR1 MDHEN, CDR2 SYDVKM. As DNA, the CDR3 is TGTGCCAGCAGTTCGGGGCATGGCTACACCTTC. It translates to CASSSGHGYTF.

This clonotype was detected ten times or more. The V call is TRBV12-3 or TRBV12-4, the J call TRBJ2-2; TRBD1 might be the D (6 bases). The germline V and J ends were trimmed by 4 bases and 4 bases, with 7 bases remaining between them. The CDR3 sequence is 13 residues long. This chain's CDR3 is CASSYRVTGELFF. CDR3 sequence (DNA): TGTGCCAGCAGTTACAGGGTCACCGGGGAGCTGTTTTTT.

This clonotype was picked up many times. CDR3 DNA: TGTGCCAGCAGCCAGGGGACTAGCGGCCAAGAGACCCAGTACTTC. The encoded protein is CASSQGTSGQETQYF. The chain has TRBV3-1 and TRBJ2-5, with 11 bases fitting TRBD2. The trim removed 3 bases at V and 1 base at J, leaving 1 base unmatched. Germline-derived CDR1 and CDR2 are LGHDT and YNNKEL (reference sequence). This CDR3 is built from 15 residues.

This sequence joins TRBV5-4 and TRBJ2-1; perhaps TRBD2 as D (5 bases). Deletions cut 4 bases from V and 6 bases from J, with 14 bases between. This CDR3 contains 14 residues. CDR1 is SGHNT and CDR2 is YYREEE in the germline V gene (reference sequence). The CDR3 nucleotides read TGTGCCAGCAGCCCCCGGGAATTAGGCAATGAGCAGTTCTTC. Residues: CASSPRELGNEQFF.

The chain joins TRBV29-1 to TRBJ2-1; the match to TRBD2 covers 10 bases. The length of the CDR3 is 15 residues. Per the germline V gene, CDR1 is SQVTM and CDR2 is ANQGSEA. Germline trimming cut 4 bases from V and 5 bases from J; bases unmatched to any gene: 8. Written as DNA, the CDR3 is TGCAGCGTTGCCCGGAAGCTAGCGGGAGACAATGAGCAGTTCTTC. It specifies CSVARKLAGDNEQFF.

The chain uses TRBV27 and TRBJ2-2; the D is unclear. Germline assignment: CDR1 MNHEY and CDR2 SMNVEV (reference sequence). The CDR3 spans 15 residues. The V end lost 6 bases, the J end lost 0 bases, and 11 bases lay between the germline ends. The CDR3 loop reads CASRGKGPNTGELFF. Here the CDR3 DNA reads TGTGCCAGCAGGGGAAAAGGTCCGAACACCGGGGAGCTGTTTTTT.